A selection of T cell receptor beta chains follows, all from one sample in a study of identifying expanded T cells in peripheral blood. Sequencing used immunoSEQ multiplex PCR; TCRdb keeps in-frame clones, though not all of them. This table has about 94,000 clones, around 90% appearing once. Sequencing input: blood. Receptors originate from a person aged 18 to 70 in good health. CDR3s include the opening cysteine and the closing phenylalanine or tryptophan. The order of the fields is clone size, J gene, V gene, D gene, CDR3 DNA, CDR3 protein. A D gene is named only where the DNA matches it firmly. Not every row has a clone size; where given, it reads once, few, many or a size class.

-,TRBJ1-1,TRBV6-1,-,TGTGCCAGCTCGAAGGGGGGCATGAACACTGAAGCTTTCTTT,CASSKGGMNTEAFF
-,TRBJ2-1,TRBV5-1,-,TGCGCCAGCAGCAGTACAACGGGAAGCTCCTACAATGAGCAGTTCTTC,CASSSTTGSSYNEQFF
-,TRBJ1-2,TRBV5-4,-,TGTGCCAGCAGCTTAAGGGGTTCGGCGAACTATGGCTACACCTTC,CASSLRGSANYGYTF
-,TRBJ2-7,TRBV6-6,-,TGTGCCAGCAGTCCGCCGAGGGAAAACGAGCAGTACTTC,CASSPPRENEQYF
-,TRBJ2-2,TRBV5-1,-,TGCGCCAGCAGCTTCGGAGTTTCAAACACCGGGGAGCTGTTTTTT,CASSFGVSNTGELFF
-,TRBJ2-1,TRBV7-2,-,TGTGCCAGCAGCCTTAAAAGGAATGAGCAGTTCTTC,CASSLKRNEQFF
-,TRBJ1-2,TRBV12-5,-,TGTGCTAGTGCCTTGCAGGCTTCGTACTATGGCTACACCTTC,CASALQASYYGYTF
-,TRBJ1-2,TRBV7-9,-,TGTGCCAGCAGCTTGGCAACTAACTATGGCTACACCTTC,CASSLATNYGYTF
-,TRBJ2-1,TRBV4-1,-,TGCGCCAGCAGCCAAGCTTCCTACAATGAGCAGTTCTTC,CASSQASYNEQFF
-,TRBJ2-4,TRBV7-2,TRBD1,TGTGCCAGCAGCTTAGCGGCAGGGGGTACCTCTGAGTACTTC,CASSLAAGGTSEYF
-,TRBJ1-2,TRBV18,TRBD1,TGTGCCAGCTCAACAGGGACAGGATGGGGCTATGGCTACACCTTC,CASSTGTGWGYGYTF
few,TRBJ1-2,TRBV19,-,TGTGCCAGTAGGGCAGACCCCCGCTATGGCTACACCTTC,CASRADPRYGYTF
-,TRBJ1-1,TRBV18,-,TGTGCCAGCTCACCACCCGTGAACACTGAAGCTTTCTTT,CASSPPVNTEAFF
-,TRBJ2-5,TRBV30,TRBD2,TGTGCCTGGACCGGACTAGCGCGGGAGACCCAGTACTTC,CAWTGLARETQYF
-,TRBJ2-3,TRBV6-5,-,TGTGCCAGCAGTTACTCGATAGGCTGGGACACAGATACGCAGTATTTT,CASSYSIGWDTDTQYF
-,TRBJ2-7,TRBV19,-,TGTGCCAGTAGTATGCTAGACTCCTACGAGCAGTACTTC,CASSMLDSYEQYF